This T cell receptor (beta chain) was sequenced for a study of Ad26.COV2.S vaccination and SARS-CoV-2 variants. Study information: Each vaccinee took Ad26.COV2.S intramuscularly, once or twice 56 days apart.

Data came from immunoSEQ multiplex PCR; TCRdb stores just in-frame clones and leaves some out. The sample yields about 460,000 clones, roughly nine tenths seen once. CDR3 length equals 18 residues. The germline gives CDR1 MDHEN, CDR2 SYDVKM. V lost 3 bases and J lost 2; bases outside the gene matches: 7. The treatment: about 20 received Ad26.COV2.S at low or high dose, single or two shots; about 5 received placebo; per-sample allocation not given. All samples were drawn on day 63, counting from the first vaccine or placebo injection. The sample came from a Boston adult aged 18-55 years. As for this clone: Its antigen is still unknown.

Study outcomes and limitations: Responses of T cells in total may have been underestimated by the TCR breadth and depth analyses.

The input for sequencing was peripheral blood, taken in a trial of Ad26.COV2.S vaccine versus placebo. The chain is built from TRBV28 and TRBJ2-1; 13 bases match TRBD2. This sequence originates from a person aged 18 to 65 who received the Ad26.COV2.S COVID-19 vaccine or a placebo. CDR3 region: CASSFVGLAGIAYNEQFF. CDR3 in DNA: TGTGCCAGCAGTTTTGTGGGACTAGCGGGAATCGCCTACAATGAGCAGTTCTTC. Complete variable domain (other parts from reference TRBV28 and TRBJ2-1): DVKVTQSSRYLVKRTGEKVFLECVQDMDHENMFWYRQDPGLGLRLIYFSYDVKMKEKGDIPEGYSVSREKKERFSLILESASTNQTSMYLCASSFVGLAGIAYNEQFFGPGTRLTVL.